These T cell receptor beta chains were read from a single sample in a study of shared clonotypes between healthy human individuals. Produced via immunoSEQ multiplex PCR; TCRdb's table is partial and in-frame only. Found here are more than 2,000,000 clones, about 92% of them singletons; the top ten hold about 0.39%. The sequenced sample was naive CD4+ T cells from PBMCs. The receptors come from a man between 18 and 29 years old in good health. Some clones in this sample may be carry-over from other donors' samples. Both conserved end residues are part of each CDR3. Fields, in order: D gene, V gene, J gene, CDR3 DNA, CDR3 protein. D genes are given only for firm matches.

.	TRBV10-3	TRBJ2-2	TGTGCCATCAGTGAGGGAGTTCTACGTGCGCTGTTTTTT	CAISEGVLRALFF
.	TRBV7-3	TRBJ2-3	TGTGCCAGCAGCCCTACGGGTCTAATCACAGATACGCAGTATTTT	CASSPTGLITDTQYF
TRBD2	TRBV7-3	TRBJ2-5	TGTGCCAGCAGCTTAGGGACTAGCGGGTCGAATGGAGAGACCCAGTACTTC	CASSLGTSGSNGETQYF
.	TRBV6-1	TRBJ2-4	TGTGCCAGCTCCCGTTTTTGGGATTCCAAAAACATTCAGTACTTC	CASSRFWDSKNIQYF
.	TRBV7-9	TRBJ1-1	TGTGCCAGCAGCTTAGCTTGGAACACTGAAGCTTTCTTT	CASSLAWNTEAFF
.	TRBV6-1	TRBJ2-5	TGTGCCAGCAGTGAAGGTAGATACAGGGAAGAGACCCAGTACTTC	CASSEGRYREETQYF
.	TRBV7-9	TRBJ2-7	TGTGCCAGCAGCTTAGCCACTAGCTCCCACGAGCAGTACTTC	CASSLATSSHEQYF
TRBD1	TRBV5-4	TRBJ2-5	TGTGCCAGCAGCTTGGACAGGGGGCTTCGAGAGACCCAGTACTTC	CASSLDRGLRETQYF
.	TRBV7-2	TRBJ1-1	TGTGCCAGTTTGAGTGGGGTGCACACTGAAGCTTTCTTT	CASLSGVHTEAFF
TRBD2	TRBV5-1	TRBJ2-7	TGCGCCAGCAGCTTGTTAACTAGCGGGAGTGGCTACGAGCAGTACTTC	CASSLLTSGSGYEQYF
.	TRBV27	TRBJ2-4	TGTGCCAGCAGTCCCCGGGCAGGGGGGGCCAAAAACATTCAGTACTTC	CASSPRAGGAKNIQYF
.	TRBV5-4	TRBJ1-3	TGTGCCAGCAGCTACGACAGCAGCTCTGGAAACACCATATATTTT	CASSYDSSSGNTIYF
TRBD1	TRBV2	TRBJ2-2	TGTGCCAGCAGCGCCCGACAGGGGCGGTCGATCGGGGAGCTGTTTTTT	CASSARQGRSIGELFF
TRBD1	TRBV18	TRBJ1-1	TGTGCCAGCTCACTCACGACAGGGATGAACACTGAAGCTTTCTTT	CASSLTTGMNTEAFF
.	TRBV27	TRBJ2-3	TGTGCCAGCAGTACGTTCCGAGCGGGCACAGATACGCAGTATTTT	CASSTFRAGTDTQYF
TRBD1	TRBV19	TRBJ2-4	TGTGCCAGTAGTACGGGACAGATAGCCAAAAACATTCAGTACTTC	CASSTGQIAKNIQYF